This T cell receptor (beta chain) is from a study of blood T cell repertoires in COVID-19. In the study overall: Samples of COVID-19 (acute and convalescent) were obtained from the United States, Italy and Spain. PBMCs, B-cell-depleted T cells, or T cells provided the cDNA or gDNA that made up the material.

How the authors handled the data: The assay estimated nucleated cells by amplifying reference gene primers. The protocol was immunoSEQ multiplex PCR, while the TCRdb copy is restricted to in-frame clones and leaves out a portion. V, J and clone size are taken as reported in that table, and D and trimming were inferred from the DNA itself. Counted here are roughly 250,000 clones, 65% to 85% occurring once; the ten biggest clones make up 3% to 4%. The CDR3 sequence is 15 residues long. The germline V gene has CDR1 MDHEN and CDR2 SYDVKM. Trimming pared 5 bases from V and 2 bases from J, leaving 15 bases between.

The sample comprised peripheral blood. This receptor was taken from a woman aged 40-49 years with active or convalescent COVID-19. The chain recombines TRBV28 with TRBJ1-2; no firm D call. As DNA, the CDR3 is TGTGCCAGCAGTCCTCGAAGTAGCGTGAACTATGGCTACACCTTC. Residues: CASSPRSSVNYGYTF.